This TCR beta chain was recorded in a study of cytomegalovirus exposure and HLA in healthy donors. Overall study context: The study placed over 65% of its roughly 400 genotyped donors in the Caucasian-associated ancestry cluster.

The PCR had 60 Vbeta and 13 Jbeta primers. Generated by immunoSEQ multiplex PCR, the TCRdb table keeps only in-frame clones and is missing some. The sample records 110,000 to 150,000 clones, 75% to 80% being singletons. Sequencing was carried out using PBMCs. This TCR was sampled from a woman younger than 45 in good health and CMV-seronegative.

CDR3 in amino acids: CASSDGGVAGNTGELFF. The DNA for the CDR3 is TGCGCCAGCAGTGATGGTGGCGTAGCGGGGAACACCGGGGAGCTGTTTTTT. V and J are TRBV10-1 and TRBJ2-2, with 7 nucleotides matching TRBD2. CDR1 and CDR2 (germline): WNHNN, SYGVQD (reference sequence). The CDR3 contains 17 residues. V was pared by 3 bases and J by 1 base, with 8 bases of the junction left unmatched.